The 8 T cell receptor beta chains listed next were all sequenced from one sample in a study of response to subunit inactivated influenza vaccine (dated by TCRdb to about 2018). Library generation was performed with RT-PCR. The instrument given in TCRdb is Illumina HiSeq 2500. Clones were called with MiXCR by TCRdb after fastp trimmed the public reads at Q25, and only in-frame beta chains were retained. CDR3 protein sequences are deduplicated, and each keeps its most common genes and DNA. The sample table contains approximately 480,000 distinct CDR3 sequences; only one count was recorded for over 9.5% of them. Jointly, the top ten make up roughly 12% of the sample. The time point label corresponds to: approximately 45 days after influenza vaccine administration. The sample consisted of PBMCs from blood, taken around seven weeks after vaccination. Receptors originate from a man aged 50 to 60 who received an inactivated influenza vaccine. Donor details come from another sample of the same person, matched by shared clones.

This clonotype showed up just a few times. The chain is built from TRBV12-3 or TRBV12-4 and TRBJ1-2, with a possible D match to TRBD1 (5 bases). V was shortened by 5 bases and J by 7 bases, with 11 bases between the two germline ends. The CDR3 contains 12 residues. The CDR3 loop is CASSTGTAGYTF. The CDR3 region has the DNA TGTGCCAGCAGTACGGGGACCGCTGGCTACACCTTC.

Only a few counts were recorded for this clonotype. J is TRBJ2-7 and V is TRBV5-6; D is unclear. This CDR3 region has 11 residues. Trimming took off 4 bases at V and 7 bases at J, with 9 bases between the two ends. Germline V gives CDR1 SGHDT, CDR2 YYEEEE. CDR3 in DNA: TGTGCCAGCAGCATTACACGGGAGCAGTACTTC. This encodes CASSITREQYF.

This clonotype has a count of ten or more. The chain uses TRBV5-1 and TRBJ2-1; D is uncertain. The CDR3 covers 12 residues. Looked up from germline, CDR1 is SGHRS and CDR2 is YFSETQ. Trimming stripped 0 bases from V and 15 bases from J, with 13 bases between. The CDR3 protein is CASSLVPESPFF. The CDR3 nucleotides are TGCGCCAGCAGCTTGGTCCCCGAGTCCCCGTTCTTC. The full variable domain, in which reference TRBV5-1 and TRBJ2-1 provide the parts outside the CDR3, is KAGVTQTPRYLIKTRGQQVTLSCSPISGHRSVSWYQQTPGQGLQFLFEYFSETQRNKGNFPGRFSGRQFSNSRSEMNVSTLELGDSALYLCASSLVPESPFFGPGTRLTVL.

The chain couples TRBV5-5 to TRBJ2-4, with D possibly matching TRBD1 (6 bases). The CDR3 runs to 18 residues. Germline V lookup: CDR1 SGHKS, CDR2 YYEKEE (reference sequence). V lost 0 bases, J lost 0 bases, and 16 bases lay in between. CDR3: CASSLGGLDSLAKNIQYF. The CDR3 DNA reads as TGTGCCAGCAGCTTGGGGGGGCTAGACAGTTTAGCCAAAAACATTCAGTACTTC.

The sample holds a few counts of this clonotype. V is TRBV20-1 and J is TRBJ2-1, with 8 bases identical to TRBD2. Germline V gene sequence: CDR1 DFQATT, CDR2 SNEGSKA (reference sequence). J was trimmed by 8 bases and V by 6 bases; bases with no gene match: 9. The CDR3 consists of 13 residues. CDR3 amino acids: CSAGREAGDEQFF. The DNA for the CDR3 is TGCAGTGCAGGGCGGGAGGCAGGGGATGAGCAGTTCTTC.

The chain recombines TRBV5-1 with TRBJ2-7; weak D call: TRBD2 (5 bases). There are 16 residues in the CDR3. Deletions cut 0 bases from V and 1 base from J, with 14 bases between. CDR1 is SGHRS and CDR2 is YFSETQ in the germline V gene. The chain's CDR3 is CASSLEYRRASYEQYF. CDR3 coding DNA: TGCGCCAGCAGCTTGGAGTATAGGCGGGCATCCTACGAGCAGTACTTC.

The chain carries TRBV5-1 and TRBJ1-4, with 10 bases fitting TRBD1. Losses at the gene ends were 4 bases for V and 8 bases for J; bases not matched to a gene: 17. Germline-derived CDR1 and CDR2 are SGHRS and YFSETQ. The CDR3 is 18 residues long. The CDR3 reads CASSRDRTGGFFPEKLFF. Here the CDR3 DNA reads TGCGCCAGCAGCCGGGACAGGACAGGGGGTTTTTTCCCCGAAAAACTGTTTTTT.

This chain joins TRBV9 and TRBJ2-3, with D possibly TRBD1 on 6 matching bases. V was cut by 4 bases and J by 3 bases, with 12 bases left in between. The CDR3 has 14 residues. From germline, CDR1 is SGDLS and CDR2 YYNGEE. The CDR3 here is CASSLYGQTDTQYF. CDR3 bases: TGTGCCAGCAGCCTTTACGGACAGACAGATACGCAGTATTTT.